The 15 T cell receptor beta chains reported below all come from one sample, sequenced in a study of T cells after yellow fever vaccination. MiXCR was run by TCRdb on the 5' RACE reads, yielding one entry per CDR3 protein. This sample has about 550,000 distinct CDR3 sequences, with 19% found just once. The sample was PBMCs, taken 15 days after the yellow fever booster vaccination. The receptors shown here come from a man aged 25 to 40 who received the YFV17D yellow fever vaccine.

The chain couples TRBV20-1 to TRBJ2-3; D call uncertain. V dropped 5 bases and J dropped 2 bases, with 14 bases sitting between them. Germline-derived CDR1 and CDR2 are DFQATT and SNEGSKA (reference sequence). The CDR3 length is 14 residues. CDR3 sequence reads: CSAPVKTDTDTQYF. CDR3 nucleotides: TGCAGTGCTCCTGTAAAAACAGACACAGATACGCAGTATTTT.

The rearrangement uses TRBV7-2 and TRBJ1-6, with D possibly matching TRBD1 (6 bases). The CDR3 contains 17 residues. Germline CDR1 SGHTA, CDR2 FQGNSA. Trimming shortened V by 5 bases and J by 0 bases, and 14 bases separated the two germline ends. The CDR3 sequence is CASSRQAPSSYNSPLHF. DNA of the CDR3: TGTGCCAGCAGCCGACAGGCCCCCAGCTCCTATAATTCACCCCTCCACTTT.

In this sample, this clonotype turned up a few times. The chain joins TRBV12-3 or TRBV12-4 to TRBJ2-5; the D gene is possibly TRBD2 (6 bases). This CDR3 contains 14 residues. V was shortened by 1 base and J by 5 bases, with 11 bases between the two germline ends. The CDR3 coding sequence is TGTGCCAGCAGTTTAGGACTAGGTCCTGAGACCCAGTACTTC. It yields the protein CASSLGLGPETQYF.

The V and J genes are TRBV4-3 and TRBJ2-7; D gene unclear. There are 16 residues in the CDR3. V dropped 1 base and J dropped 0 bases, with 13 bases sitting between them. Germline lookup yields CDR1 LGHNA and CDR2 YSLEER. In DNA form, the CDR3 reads TGCGCCAGCAGCCAAGGTGAGACGTTAAGCTCCTACGAGCAGTACTTC. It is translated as CASSQGETLSSYEQYF.

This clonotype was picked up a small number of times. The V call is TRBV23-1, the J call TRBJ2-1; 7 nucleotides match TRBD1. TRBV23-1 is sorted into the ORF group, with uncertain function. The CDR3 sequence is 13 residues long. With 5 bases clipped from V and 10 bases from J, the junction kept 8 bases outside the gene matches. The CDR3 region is CASSSTGAREQFF. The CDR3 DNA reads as TGCGCCAGCAGTTCAACAGGGGCCAGGGAGCAGTTCTTC.

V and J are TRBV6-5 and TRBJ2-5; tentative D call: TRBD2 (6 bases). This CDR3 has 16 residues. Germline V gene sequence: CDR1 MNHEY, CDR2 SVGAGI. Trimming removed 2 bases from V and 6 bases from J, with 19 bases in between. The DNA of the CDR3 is TGTGCCAGCAGTTACAGTTGGGGGGAGTCCTTTCAGACCCAGTACTTC. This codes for CASSYSWGESFQTQYF.

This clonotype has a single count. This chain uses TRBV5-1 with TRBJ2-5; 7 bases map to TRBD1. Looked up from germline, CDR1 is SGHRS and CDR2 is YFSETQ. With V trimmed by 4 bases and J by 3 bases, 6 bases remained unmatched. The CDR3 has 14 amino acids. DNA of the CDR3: TGCGCCAGCAGCGTCTCCGGGACAGAAGAGACCCAGTACTTC. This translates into CASSVSGTEETQYF.

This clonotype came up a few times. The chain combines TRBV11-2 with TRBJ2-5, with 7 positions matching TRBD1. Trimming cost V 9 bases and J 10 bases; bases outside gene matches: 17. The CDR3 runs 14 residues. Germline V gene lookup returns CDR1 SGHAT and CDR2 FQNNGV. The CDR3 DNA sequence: TGTGCCAGTAACAGGGGACCCGGTTTAGAGCTCCAGTACTTC. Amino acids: CASNRGPGLELQYF.

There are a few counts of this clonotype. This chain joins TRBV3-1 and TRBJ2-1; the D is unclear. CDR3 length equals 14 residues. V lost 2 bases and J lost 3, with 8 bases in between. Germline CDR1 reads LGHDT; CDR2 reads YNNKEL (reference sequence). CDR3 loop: CASSQIPRYNEQFF. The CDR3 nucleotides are TGTGCCAGCAGCCAAATTCCCCGCTACAATGAGCAGTTCTTC.

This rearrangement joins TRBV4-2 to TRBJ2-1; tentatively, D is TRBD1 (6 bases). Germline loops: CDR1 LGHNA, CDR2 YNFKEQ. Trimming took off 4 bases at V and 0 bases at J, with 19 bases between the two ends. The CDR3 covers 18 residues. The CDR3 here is CASSRPGGPTGSYNEQFF. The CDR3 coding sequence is TGTGCCAGCAGCCGACCCGGCGGGCCGACAGGCTCCTACAATGAGCAGTTCTTC.

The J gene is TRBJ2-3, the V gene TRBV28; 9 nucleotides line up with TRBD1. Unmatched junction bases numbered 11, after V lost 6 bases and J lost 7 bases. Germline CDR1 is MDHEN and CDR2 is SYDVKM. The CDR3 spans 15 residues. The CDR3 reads CASRKLGQGRNTQYF. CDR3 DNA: TGTGCCAGCAGAAAACTCGGACAGGGGAGGAATACGCAGTATTTT.

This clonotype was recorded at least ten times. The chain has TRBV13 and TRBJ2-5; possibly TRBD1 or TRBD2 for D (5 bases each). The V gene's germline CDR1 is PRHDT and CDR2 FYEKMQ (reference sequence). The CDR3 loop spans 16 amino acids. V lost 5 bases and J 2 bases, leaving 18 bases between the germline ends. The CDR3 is CASSQDLGRRQETQYF. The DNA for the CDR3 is TGTGCCAGCAGCCAGGACCTGGGACGTAGGCAAGAGACCCAGTACTTC.

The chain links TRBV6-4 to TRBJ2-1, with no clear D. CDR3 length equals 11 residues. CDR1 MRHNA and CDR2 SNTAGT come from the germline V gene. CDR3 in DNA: TGTGCTAAGGAGTCATTCAATGAGCAGTTCTTC. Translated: CAKESFNEQFF.

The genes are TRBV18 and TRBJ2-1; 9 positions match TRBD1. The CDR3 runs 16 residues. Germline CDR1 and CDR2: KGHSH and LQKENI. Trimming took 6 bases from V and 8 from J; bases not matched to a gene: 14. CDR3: CASSRTGGAEGYEQFF. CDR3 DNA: TGTGCCAGCTCTCGAACAGGGGGCGCGGAAGGGTATGAGCAGTTCTTC.

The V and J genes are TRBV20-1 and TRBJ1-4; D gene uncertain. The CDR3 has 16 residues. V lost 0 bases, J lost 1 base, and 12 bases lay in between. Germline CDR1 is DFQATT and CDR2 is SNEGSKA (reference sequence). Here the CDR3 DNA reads TGCAGTGCTAGAGATCGAGGACGAAGAACTAATGAAAAACTGTTTTTT. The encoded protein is CSARDRGRRTNEKLFF.